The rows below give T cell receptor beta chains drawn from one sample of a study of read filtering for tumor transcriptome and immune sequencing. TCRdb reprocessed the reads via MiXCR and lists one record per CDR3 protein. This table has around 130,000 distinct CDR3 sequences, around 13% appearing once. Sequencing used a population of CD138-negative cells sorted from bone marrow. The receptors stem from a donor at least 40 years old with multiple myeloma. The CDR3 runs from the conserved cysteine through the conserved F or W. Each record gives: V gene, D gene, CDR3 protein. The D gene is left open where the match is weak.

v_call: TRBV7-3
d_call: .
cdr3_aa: CASSLYGASYNEQFF

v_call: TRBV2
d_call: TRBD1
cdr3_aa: CASREGQGAADTQYF

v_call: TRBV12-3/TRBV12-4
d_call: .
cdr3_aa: CASTLGSGPEAFF

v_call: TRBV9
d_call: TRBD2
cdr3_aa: CASSVAGASGSQFF

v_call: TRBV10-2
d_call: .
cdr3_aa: CATSDRSNQPQHF

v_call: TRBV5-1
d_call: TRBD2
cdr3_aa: CASSMTSGRTGANVLTF

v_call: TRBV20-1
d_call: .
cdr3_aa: CSARDSRSYNEQFF

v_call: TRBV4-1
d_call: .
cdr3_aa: CASSQVGERAGVGEQFF

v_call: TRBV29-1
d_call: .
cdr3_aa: CSVELNTQYF

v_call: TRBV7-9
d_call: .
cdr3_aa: CASSRSGTVAYEQYF

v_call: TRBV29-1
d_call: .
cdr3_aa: CSVATKSNTGELFF

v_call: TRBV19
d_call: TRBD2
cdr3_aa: CASLSSGMGNEQFF

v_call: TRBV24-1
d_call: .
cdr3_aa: CATSDLARGNTGELFF

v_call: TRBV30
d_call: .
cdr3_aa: CAWSPGAHQPQHF

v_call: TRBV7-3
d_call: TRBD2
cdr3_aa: CASSLNSRSGSLGGEQFF

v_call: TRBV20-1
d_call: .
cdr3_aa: CSCWGVKSNQPRHF

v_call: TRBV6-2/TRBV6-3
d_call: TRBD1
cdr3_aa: CASSRQGTRNQPQHF

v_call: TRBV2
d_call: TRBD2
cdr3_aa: CASSEERGSTDTQYF

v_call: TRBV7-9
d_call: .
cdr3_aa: CASSVTGVYNEQFF

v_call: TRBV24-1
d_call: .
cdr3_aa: CATSDLGRNQPQHF

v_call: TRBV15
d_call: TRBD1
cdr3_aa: CATSRTGGNQPQHF

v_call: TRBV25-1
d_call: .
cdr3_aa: CASRMGSSYNSPLRF

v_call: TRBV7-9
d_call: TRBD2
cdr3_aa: CASSPTSGSGGEQYF

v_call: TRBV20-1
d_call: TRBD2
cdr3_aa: CSARDLAGVGAEQYF

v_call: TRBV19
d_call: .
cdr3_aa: CASGGPLSSYNEQFF

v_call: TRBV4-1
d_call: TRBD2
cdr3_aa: CASSLAQAGVFYEQYF

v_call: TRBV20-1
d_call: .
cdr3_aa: CSARERQSSYNEQFF